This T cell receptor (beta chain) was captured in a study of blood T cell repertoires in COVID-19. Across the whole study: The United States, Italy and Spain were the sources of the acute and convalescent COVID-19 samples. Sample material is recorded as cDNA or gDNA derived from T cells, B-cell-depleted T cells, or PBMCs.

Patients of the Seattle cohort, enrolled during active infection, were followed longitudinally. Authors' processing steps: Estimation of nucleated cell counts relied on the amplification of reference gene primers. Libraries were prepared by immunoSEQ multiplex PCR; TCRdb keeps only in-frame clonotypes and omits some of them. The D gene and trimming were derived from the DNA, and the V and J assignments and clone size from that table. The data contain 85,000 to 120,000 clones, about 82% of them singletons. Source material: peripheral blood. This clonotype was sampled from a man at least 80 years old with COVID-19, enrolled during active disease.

CDR3 in amino acids: CSVDRGRTEAFF. The CDR3 nucleotides are TGCAGCGTTGACAGGGGGCGTACTGAAGCTTTCTTT. This chain joins TRBV29-1 and TRBJ1-1; 8 bases match TRBD1. Germline lookup yields CDR1 SQVTM and CDR2 ANQGSEA. Trimming at V came to 3 bases and at J to 5 bases, leaving 2 bases not matched to a gene. CDR3 size: 12 residues.